The clone carrying this T cell receptor beta chain was detected a few times. Its antigen remains unidentified. Among all donors, each was a healthy Caucasian. From the 5' RACE reads, TCRdb called clonotypes with MiXCR, one entry per CDR3 protein. The sample yields some 1,700,000 distinct CDR3 sequences, about 30% seen once. The source of the sample is a study of identical twins. Study results and limitations: Models, which agreed with sharing between unrelated individuals, nonetheless underestimated the out-of-frame TCR alpha sharing seen in monozygotic twins. With abundant cord blood beta clonotypes, insertions were fewer; memory repertoires showed no such pattern.

The germline V gene encodes CDR1 MNHEY and CDR2 SVGAGI. V was trimmed by 0 bases and J by 5 bases, leaving 12 bases between them. The CDR3 consists of 15 residues. The sequenced sample was cord blood. The receptor was isolated from a newborn girl in good health. The chain couples TRBV6-5 to TRBJ2-3; D is unclear. CDR3 in amino acids: CASSYSIGRIDTQYF. DNA for the CDR3: TGTGCCAGCAGTTACTCGATCGGGCGAATAGATACGCAGTATTTT.